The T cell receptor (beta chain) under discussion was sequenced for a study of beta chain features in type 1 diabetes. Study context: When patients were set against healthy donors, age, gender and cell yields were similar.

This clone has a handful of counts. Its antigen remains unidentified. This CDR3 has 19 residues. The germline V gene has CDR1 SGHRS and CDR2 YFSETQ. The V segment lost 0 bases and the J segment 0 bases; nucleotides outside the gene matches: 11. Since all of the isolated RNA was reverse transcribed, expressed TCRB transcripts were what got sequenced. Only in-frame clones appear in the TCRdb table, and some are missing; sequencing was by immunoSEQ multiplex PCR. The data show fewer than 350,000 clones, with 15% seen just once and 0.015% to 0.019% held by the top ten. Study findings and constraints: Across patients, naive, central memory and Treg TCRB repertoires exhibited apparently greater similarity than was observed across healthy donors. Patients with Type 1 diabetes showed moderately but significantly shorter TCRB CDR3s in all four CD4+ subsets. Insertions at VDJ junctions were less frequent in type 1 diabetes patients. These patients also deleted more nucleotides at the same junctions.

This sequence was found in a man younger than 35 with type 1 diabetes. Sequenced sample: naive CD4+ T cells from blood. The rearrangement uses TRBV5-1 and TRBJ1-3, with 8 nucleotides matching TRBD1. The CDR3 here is CASSLEPGQVRGSGNTIYF. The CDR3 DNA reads TGCGCCAGCAGCTTGGAACCGGGACAGGTCCGAGGCTCTGGAAACACCATATATTTT.